This TCR beta chain originates from a study of regulatory T cells in long-lasting Graves disease (TCRdb year 2021). In the study overall: Persistent Graves' disease was defined as persistently positive TSH receptor autoantibodies together with antithyroid drug treatment for over 5 years. A total of around 35 samples underwent TCR sequencing: roughly 13 from persistent and around 20 from newly diagnosed Graves' disease patients. The study was conducted in China and was registered as a clinical trial. Persistent Graves' disease patients in the clinical cohort had taken antithyroid drugs for around 10 years on average. Peripheral blood TCR sequencing and RNA sequencing compared persistent Graves' disease patients with newly diagnosed Graves' disease patients.

Library creation used multiplex PCR. The sequencing machine was an Illumina HiSeq 4000. To build TCR beta libraries, CDR3 regions were amplified by Arm-PCR using iRepertoire HTBI primers. PCR products were gel purified before sequencing. On the authors' methods: A total of fewer than 70 TRBV and 14 TRBJ segments were identified across samples and were used for gene usage analysis of CDR3 amino acid clonotypes. COPE and FqMerger were used to merge the filtered high-quality paired reads into contigs. Contigs were aligned with BLAST to IMGT TRBV, TRBD and TRBJ reference genes, and CDR3 was defined per IMGT. Highly expanded clones were defined as clonotypes with a frequency above 0.1%. Shannon entropy served as the measure of repertoire diversity, while the Gini coefficient captured V-J evenness. Clonotypes shared by more than one individual were considered public. TCRdb cleaned the public reads at Q25 with fastp, built clones with MiXCR and kept in-frame beta chains. A single entry per CDR3 protein holds the most common genes and DNA from its merged rows. The V and J calls and clone size are TCRdb's, not the authors'. The sample table contains some 330,000 distinct CDR3 sequences; only one count was recorded for roughly 25% of them. The leading ten clones occupy roughly a quarter of the sample.

What the time point label conveys for this sample: persistent/refractory GD, antithyroid drugs over 5 years with positive TRAb. RNA was extracted from PBMCs in TRIzol for both TCR sequencing and RNA sequencing. The diagnosis of Graves' disease followed American Thyroid Association guidelines. Recruitment of patients was carried out at an endocrinology department in Xi'an, China. Each patient gave about 8.1 milliliters of peripheral blood, collected in an EDTA anticoagulant tube. Ficoll Paque Plus density gradient separation was used to isolate PBMCs, and no further T cell sorting was done. An Agilent 2100 Bioanalyzer and agarose gel were used to check RNA quality, while a NanoDrop 2000 measured RNA concentration. Study-wide findings and limitations: Persistent disease showed preferential use of TRBV28, TRBJ1-2 and TRBJ2-5, whereas newly diagnosed disease favored TRBV20-1 and TRBJ2-1. Sequencing and analysis were limited to the TCR beta chain. Patients with persistent disease shared more public clonotypes (about 3,000) than newly diagnosed patients did (approximately 1,000). The authors noted that the small sample size was a limitation that may lower accuracy. The study examined only peripheral blood because the primary lesion, thyroid tissue, could not be accessed. Compared with newly diagnosed patients, patients with persistent Graves' disease had lower TCR Shannon entropy and fewer highly expanded clones, which suggests clonal expansion.

Taken from the germline V gene, the CDR1 and CDR2 loops are MDHEN and SYDVKM. At the junction V is shortened by 4 bases and J by 3 bases; bases outside the gene matches: 12. The CDR3 goes from the cysteine to the phenylalanine over 17 residues. CDR3 DNA is the only sequence kept; it has 51 bases, read in frame from the first base. As regards this clonotype: Its antigen is unknown. A read error may be the cause here, since a much bigger clone is one base away.

The sequences come from peripheral blood mononuclear cells (PBMCs), collected when the disease was refractory, from a patient treated with antithyroid drugs. Rearrangement joined TRBV28 to TRBJ1-1, and TRBD1 matches 9 of the central bases. This sequence was found in a middle-aged woman with Graves disease. Donor details come from another sample of the same person, matched by shared clones. The CDR3 protein sequence reads: CASSSWTGVPKDTEAFF. In nucleotides, the sequence is TGTGCCAGCAGTTCCTGGACAGGGGTTCCTAAAGACACTGAAGCTTTCTTT.